This section outlines one TCR beta chain sequence together with its context. What this receptor recognizes is not known. The sample holds no much larger clone one base away, and base qualities are not on file. Donors were a few dozen systemically healthy Caucasian individuals from Russia aged roughly 6 to 90 years. Each donor gave around 9.8 milliliters of peripheral blood, collected into EDTA-treated Vacutainer tubes. PBMCs were isolated by Ficoll-Paque density-gradient centrifugation, with at least 7 million obtained per sample. Total RNA, at least 6 micrograms per sample, was extracted from PBMCs with Trizol reagent. The percentages of naive CD45RAhigh/CD27high T cells were determined by flow cytometry on a PBMC aliquot from every donor. As encoded in the germline V gene, CDR1 is ENHRY while CDR2 is SYGVKD. The cysteine opens and the phenylalanine closes a CDR3 of 14 amino acids. CDR3 DNA is the only sequence kept; it has 42 bases, read in frame from the first base.

This sample was included in a study of blood T cells in healthy people across ages (dated by TCRdb to between 2014 and 2017). A note on the overall study: In model experiments, template switching captured about one uniquely barcoded TCR beta cDNA molecule for every two T cells. Age-related changes in TCR beta repertoire diversity were measured in the study by deep sequencing normalized with unique cDNA molecular identifiers. Four age groups were formed from the donors: young (average approximately 17 years), middle-aged (approximately 40), aged (about 62) and long-lived (about 80). To avoid experimental bias, donors of different ages were spread randomly across the sequencing lanes. For two donors (one aged 18 to 30 and one aged 80 or older), the study analyzed two additional independent replicas of 1 million unique cDNA reads from the same blood draw. Points the paper makes about the study in general: Compared with the aged group, more naive CD4+ T cells, fewer expanded clones and increased TCR diversity were shown by the long-lived group, suggesting age selection. Estimates of total diversity from one million sequenced T cells were regarded as lower bounds and underestimates. Because the CMV infection status of the donors was unknown, age-related changes in expanded clonotypes may potentially have been confounded. Bulk unsorted PBMC profiling prevented conclusive comparison of naive and antigen-experienced compartments. A strong correlation was found between observed TCR beta diversity and the percentage of naive T cells measured by flow cytometry. Observed TCR beta diversity per million T cells fell roughly linearly with age, and a significant reduction was already apparent by age about 38.

The library came from 5' RACE. The reads were generated on an Illumina HiSeq 2500. A second PCR of about 7 to 12 cycles was run with a J-beta primer mix and a sample-barcoded 5' primer. A template-switch 5' adaptor carrying 12 random nucleotides introduced a unique molecular identifier onto each TCR beta cDNA molecule. At least 3 million CDR3-containing paired-end reads were obtained from each sample. First-strand cDNA was synthesized from all RNA with the Mint cDNA synthesis kit, primed by a TRBC-specific oligonucleotide. Following uracil-DNA glycosylase treatment, a first 18-cycle PCR with universal primers M1SS and BC2_uni_R was performed on all cDNA. In the paper's pipeline: Each sample was normalized by randomly selecting 1 million high-quality reads, each carrying a distinct molecular identifier. Instead of being binned into consensus sequences, reads that shared molecular identifiers were thrown out. MiTCR, run with a Q25 quality threshold and the strictest error-elimination algorithm, handled CDR3 identification, clonotype clustering and error correction. Lower-bound total TCR beta diversity was estimated with a nonparametric unseen species model using Euler transformation. TCRdb trimmed public reads at Q25 via fastp, called clones via MiXCR and kept in-frame beta chains. One record per CDR3 amino acid sequence lists the most common genes and DNA. None of the V and J calls come from the authors' own analysis; TCRdb made them. The sample yields about 690,000 distinct CDR3 sequences; around 43% were counted once. Of the sample, about 30% falls within the top ten clones.

Sequenced: blood. The chain employs TRBV10-3 and TRBJ2-4, with 7 bases matching TRBD1. Near its end, the DNA agrees better with TRBJ2-7, so the J call may be wrong. The receptor's source is a man older than 75 in good health. The CDR3 in this case is CAIGRQGPFGEQYF. The bases read TGTGCCATCGGGCGACAGGGACCCTTTGGCGAGCAGTACTTC.